Shown below are 27 T cell receptor beta chains from a single sample sequenced in a study of blood T cell repertoires in COVID-19. The protocol was immunoSEQ multiplex PCR, while the TCRdb copy is restricted to in-frame clones and leaves out a portion. The profile covers roughly 410,000 clones, with approximately 90% appearing a single time and around 1.5% taken by the ten largest. Source material: peripheral blood. The receptors derive from a woman in her thirties or forties with COVID-19, enrolled during active disease.

The rearrangement links TRBV10-3 to TRBJ1-2; D perhaps matches TRBD1 (6 bases). CDR3 length: 14 amino acids. Trimming cost V 2 bases and J 5 bases, with 12 bases left between them. CDR1 and CDR2 from the germline V gene are ENHRY and SYGVKD. In DNA, the CDR3 is TGTGCCATCAGTGAGGGGGGCAACGTGTATGGCTACACCTTC. The encoded protein is CAISEGGNVYGYTF.

The rearrangement uses TRBV28 and TRBJ1-2; no definite D call. The germline V and J ends were trimmed by 4 bases and 8 bases, with 8 bases remaining between them. The germline CDR1 and CDR2 sequences are MDHEN and SYDVKM. The CDR3 runs to 11 residues. In nucleotides, the CDR3 is TGTGCCAGCAGTTCCCTGAGGGGCTACACCTTC. Translation gives CASSSLRGYTF.

This clone showed up just a few times. This chain links TRBV3-1 (or the pseudogene TRBV3-2) with TRBJ2-2; TRBD1 aligns across 7 bases. CDR1 and CDR2 from the germline V gene are LGHDT and YNNKEL (reference sequence). V lost 4 bases and J lost 4; bases outside the gene matches: 6. The CDR3 covers 15 residues. In nucleotides, the CDR3 is TGTGCCAGCAGCCTGAGACAGGGCCGCACCGGGGAGCTGTTTTTT. It specifies CASSLRQGRTGELFF.

The chain combines TRBV7-3 with TRBJ2-1, with 11 nucleotides matching TRBD2. Germline V gene sequence: CDR1 SGHTA, CDR2 FQGTGA. The trim removed 5 bases at V and 4 bases at J, leaving 4 bases unmatched. The CDR3 is 15 residues long. The chain's CDR3 is CASSVGLAAYNEQFF. DNA for the CDR3: TGTGCCAGCAGCGTGGGACTAGCGGCTTACAATGAGCAGTTCTTC.

This chain uses TRBV18 with TRBJ2-7; possible D gene TRBD1, 6 bases. CDR1 and CDR2 (germline): KGHSH, LQKENI. Trimming stripped 3 bases from V and 2 bases from J, with 17 bases between. The CDR3 runs 16 residues. The CDR3 nucleotides read TGTGCCAGCTCACCCAGACCACAGGGAATGACCTACGAGCAGTACTTC. Translation: CASSPRPQGMTYEQYF.

This chain connects TRBV24-1 to TRBJ1-2; D is perhaps TRBD1 (5 bases). V lost 1 base and J 2 bases, leaving 7 bases between the germline ends. CDR3 length equals 14 residues. Germline lookup yields CDR1 KGHDR and CDR2 SFDVKD. The CDR3 DNA reads as TGTGCCACCAGTGATTTACGGACAAACTATGGCTACACCTTC. It translates to CATSDLRTNYGYTF.

The V and J genes are TRBV5-4 and TRBJ1-4; 12 bases are shared with TRBD1. J gave up 8 bases and V 4 bases, and 12 bases lay outside the gene matches. Germline loops: CDR1 SGHNT, CDR2 YYREEE (reference sequence). The CDR3 length is 17 residues. CDR3 amino acids: CASSDGTGGFVGEKLFF. CDR3 DNA sequence: TGTGCCAGCAGCGATGGGACAGGGGGCTTCGTGGGAGAAAAACTGTTTTTT.

This clone was detected a few times. This chain connects TRBV30 to TRBJ1-2, with 7 bases lining up with TRBD1. CDR1 GTSNPN and CDR2 SVGIG come from the germline V gene (reference sequence). J lost 3 bases, V lost 5 bases, and 3 bases had no gene match. The CDR3 has 12 residues. CDR3 DNA sequence: TGTGCCTGGGGGGACAGAGACTATGGCTACACCTTC. It translates to CAWGDRDYGYTF. Using reference TRBV30 and TRBJ1-2 for the parts outside the CDR3, the full variable domain is SQTIHQWPATLVQPVGSPLSLECTVEGTSNPNLYWYRQAAGRGLQLLFYSVGIGQISSEVPQNLSASRPQDRQFILSSKKLLLSDSGFYLCAWGDRDYGYTFGSGTRLTVV.

The chain combines TRBV28 with TRBJ1-1; possibly TRBD1 for D (5 bases). The CDR3 is 15 amino acids. V was trimmed by 7 bases and J by 4 bases, leaving 19 bases between them. From germline, CDR1 is MDHEN and CDR2 SYDVKM. As DNA, the CDR3 is TGTGCCAGCACGCTCACAGGTTTGCGGAGCACTGAAGCTTTCTTT. Encoded protein: CASTLTGLRSTEAFF.

The J gene is TRBJ1-2, the V gene TRBV5-6; unclear D gene. V gave up 2 bases and J gave up 8 bases, with 10 bases separating them. CDR1 is SGHDT and CDR2 is YYEEEE in the germline V gene. This CDR3 contains 12 residues. CDR3 sequence (DNA): TGTGCCAGCAGCTTAACCCAGGAAGGCTACACCTTC. It translates to CASSLTQEGYTF.

V usage is TRBV7-9 and J usage is TRBJ2-2; D call uncertain. From germline, CDR1 is SEHNR and CDR2 FQNEAQ (reference sequence). V was cut by 1 base and J by 6 bases, with 6 bases left in between. The CDR3 is 13 amino acids. Here the CDR3 reads CASSLVVAGELFF. The CDR3 region has the DNA TGTGCCAGCAGCTTAGTTGTCGCCGGGGAGCTGTTTTTT.

The chain is built from TRBV28 and TRBJ2-3; a possible D gene is TRBD1 (5 bases). CDR3 length: 12 residues. V lost 2 bases to trimming and J lost 10 bases, with 10 bases between them. Germline values: CDR1 MDHEN, CDR2 SYDVKM. The CDR3 coding sequence is TGTGCCAGCAGTTTAGTTGCAGGGTCGCAGTATTTT. Translating it yields CASSLVAGSQYF. Complete variable domain (other parts from reference TRBV28 and TRBJ2-3): DVKVTQSSRYLVKRTGEKVFLECVQDMDHENMFWYRQDPGLGLRLIYFSYDVKMKEKGDIPEGYSVSREKKERFSLILESASTNQTSMYLCASSLVAGSQYFGPGTRLTVL.

The chain couples TRBV7-9 to TRBJ1-1, with a possible D match to TRBD1 (5 bases). The CDR3 consists of 15 residues. V was cut by 4 bases and J by 4 bases, with 16 bases left in between. CDR1 and CDR2 from the germline V gene are SEHNR and FQNEAQ (reference sequence). Written as DNA, the CDR3 is TGTGCCAGCAGCTCGACAGAATTTACCTCCACTGAAGCTTTCTTT. Translation gives CASSSTEFTSTEAFF.

The chain is built from TRBV7-9 and TRBJ1-1; D is perhaps TRBD1 (5 bases). This CDR3 contains 14 residues. The germline V gene has CDR1 SEHNR and CDR2 FQNEAQ (reference sequence). The V gene lost 4 bases and the J gene lost 1 base, with 10 bases spanning the gap. DNA for the CDR3: TGTGCCAGCAGCTCGTTGGACACGAACACTGAAGCTTTCTTT. This translates into CASSSLDTNTEAFF.

Regarding this clone: Other DNA sequences in this sample translate to the same CDR3. CDR3 DNA: TGTGCCAGCAGTTACTCAAGGACAGGTTCGGGAAACACCATATATTTT. Protein sequence: CASSYSRTGSGNTIYF. The chain is built from TRBV6-5 and TRBJ1-3; TRBD1 matches at 7 bases. This CDR3 has 16 amino acids. V lost 0 bases and J lost 4; bases outside the gene matches: 6. Germline V gives CDR1 MNHEY, CDR2 SVGAGI.

V is TRBV27 and J is TRBJ2-7; TRBD1 might be the D (6 bases). Between the trimmed V and J ends, which lost 5 bases and 3 bases, there was a span of 14 bases. The germline V gene has CDR1 MNHEY and CDR2 SMNVEV (reference sequence). The CDR3 extends over 14 amino acids. The CDR3: CASSPRTADYEQYF. The CDR3 nucleotides read TGTGCCAGCAGTCCCCGGACAGCAGACTACGAGCAGTACTTC.

The chain combines TRBV27 with TRBJ1-2, with a weak D call TRBD1 (5 bases). The CDR3 is 13 residues long. Germline CDR1 and CDR2: MNHEY and SMNVEV (reference sequence). The V end was cut by 1 base, the J end by 6 bases, with 9 bases between. CDR3: CASSLFPGDGYTF. The DNA of the CDR3 is TGTGCCAGCAGTTTATTCCCGGGGGATGGCTACACCTTC.

CDR3: CASTYSTSSYNSPLHF. In DNA, the CDR3 is TGTGCCAGCACCTACTCTACCAGCTCCTATAATTCACCCCTCCACTTT. V and J are TRBV6-5 and TRBJ1-6, with no clear D. Germline-derived CDR1 and CDR2 are MNHEY and SVGAGI. CDR3 length equals 16 residues. Trimming shortened V by 7 bases and J by 0 bases, and 13 bases separated the two germline ends.

This clone was recorded a few times. This chain joins TRBV7-9 and TRBJ1-1; D unresolved. The CDR3 is made up of 15 amino acids. Germline CDR1 is SEHNR and CDR2 is FQNEAQ (reference sequence). The V and J ends lost 5 bases and 1 base respectively, with 14 bases between them. The CDR3 sequence is CASSVMGGPNTEAFF. Here the CDR3 DNA reads TGTGCCAGCAGCGTAATGGGTGGGCCGAACACTGAAGCTTTCTTT.

J is TRBJ1-2 and V is TRBV2, with TRBD1 identical over 10 bases. Germline trimming cut 6 bases from V and 4 bases from J; bases unmatched to any gene: 14. Germline values: CDR1 SNHLY, CDR2 FYNNEI. The CDR3 runs 17 residues. The CDR3 is CASRADRGRKVGYGYTF. CDR3 bases: TGTGCCAGCAGGGCAGACAGGGGGCGTAAGGTGGGCTATGGCTACACCTTC. Supplemented by reference TRBV2 and TRBJ1-2, the full variable domain reads EPEVTQTPSHQVTQMGQEVILRCVPISNHLYFYWYRQILGQKVEFLVSFYNNEISEKSEIFDDQFSVERPDGSNFTLKIRSTKLEDSAMYFCASRADRGRKVGYGYTFGSGTRLTVV.

The V gene is TRBV7-3, the J gene TRBJ1-2; 8 bases are a match to TRBD1. CDR1 SGHTA and CDR2 FQGTGA come from the germline V gene. The CDR3 contains 16 residues. Trimming at V came to 5 bases and at J to 5 bases, leaving 13 bases not matched to a gene. CDR3 residues: CASSETPDRDYYGYTF. CDR3 in DNA: TGTGCCAGCAGCGAAACTCCGGACAGGGACTATTATGGCTACACCTTC.

This clone was recorded only once. The J gene is TRBJ1-6, the V gene TRBV19; D gene unclear. The CDR3 has 14 residues. Trimming cost V 2 bases and J 7 bases, with 9 bases left between them. Germline V lookup: CDR1 LNHDA, CDR2 SQIVND (reference sequence). CDR3 sequence: CASSIRRPNSPLHF. CDR3 bases: TGTGCCAGTAGTATAAGGCGGCCAAATTCACCCCTCCACTTT. The entire variable domain, with the rest obtained from reference TRBV19 and TRBJ1-6, is as follows: DGGITQSPKYLFRKEGQNVTLSCEQNLNHDAMYWYRQDPGQGLRLIYYSQIVNDFQKGDIAEGYSVSREKKESFPLTVTSAQKNPTAFYLCASSIRRPNSPLHFGNGTRLTVT.

The J gene is TRBJ2-6, the V gene TRBV6-4, with a weak D call TRBD1 (6 bases). V dropped 5 bases and J dropped 2 bases, with 10 bases sitting between them. CDR1 is MRHNA and CDR2 is SNTAGT in the germline V gene. The CDR3 runs to 15 residues. The CDR3 here is CASSHNRAGANVLTF. Here the CDR3 DNA reads TGTGCCAGCAGTCACAACAGGGCTGGGGCCAACGTCCTGACTTTC.

V is TRBV7-2 and J is TRBJ1-1; the match to TRBD1 covers 9 bases. The CDR3 length is 15 residues. The V gene end was trimmed by 3 bases and the J gene end by 1 base; junction bases not matched to a gene: 3. CDR1 is SGHTA, CDR2 FQGNSA, per germline. The CDR3 loop is CASSLGTGQNTEAFF. CDR3 sequence (DNA): TGTGCCAGCAGCTTGGGGACAGGGCAGAACACTGAAGCTTTCTTT.

This rearrangement joins TRBV28 to TRBJ1-1, with 8 bases aligning to TRBD1. The J segment lost 4 bases and the V segment lost 3 bases, leaving 10 bases of the junction unmatched. Germline values: CDR1 MDHEN, CDR2 SYDVKM. The CDR3 spans 16 residues. CDR3 sequence (DNA): TGTGCCAGCAGTTTTTTGAGACAGGGGTGGGGCACTGAAGCTTTCTTT. This codes for CASSFLRQGWGTEAFF.

The chain carries TRBV4-2 and TRBJ1-1, with 8 bases identical to TRBD1. The V gene's germline CDR1 is LGHNA and CDR2 YNFKEQ. This CDR3 region has 15 residues. V was pared by 4 bases and J by 7 bases, with 11 bases of the junction left unmatched. The CDR3 DNA sequence: TGTGCCAGCAGCCCTCAGCCTGGACAGGGAGGTGAAGCTTTCTTT. It translates to CASSPQPGQGGEAFF.

The chain links TRBV28 to TRBJ1-1, with a weak D call TRBD1 (5 bases). The CDR3 covers 13 residues. Germline lookup yields CDR1 MDHEN and CDR2 SYDVKM. V was clipped by 6 bases and J by 10 bases, with 18 bases between them. The CDR3 protein is CASRGGGVGGAFF. As DNA, the CDR3 is TGTGCCAGCAGGGGCGGGGGGGTCGGTGGAGCTTTCTTT.